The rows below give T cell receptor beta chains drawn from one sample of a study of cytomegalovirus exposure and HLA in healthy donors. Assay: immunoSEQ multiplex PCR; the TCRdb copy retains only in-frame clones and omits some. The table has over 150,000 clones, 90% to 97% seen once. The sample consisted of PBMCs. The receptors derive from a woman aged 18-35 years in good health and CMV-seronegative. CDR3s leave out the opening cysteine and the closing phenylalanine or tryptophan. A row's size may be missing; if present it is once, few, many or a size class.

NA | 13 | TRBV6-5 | ASLVGQGDTGELF
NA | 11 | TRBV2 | ASTNQGAVGYT
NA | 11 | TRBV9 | ASSAQGNNEQF
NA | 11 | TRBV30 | ACDKTGNTEAF
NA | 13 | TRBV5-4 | ASSRQGGNSYEQY
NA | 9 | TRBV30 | ACQGNTEAF
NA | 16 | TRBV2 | ASSVLGTSASYPYEQY
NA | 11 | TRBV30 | AWSVRDSAGYT
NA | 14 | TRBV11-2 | ASSLGVYAHNSPLH
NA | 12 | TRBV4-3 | ASSQVSTDYGYT
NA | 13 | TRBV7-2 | ASSLDGGSRETQY
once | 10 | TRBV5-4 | ASSLPADEQY
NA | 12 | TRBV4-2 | ASSPDRAAYEQY
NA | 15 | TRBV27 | ASGSSEHQGAQYGYT
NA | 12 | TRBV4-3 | ASSQERTNYEQY
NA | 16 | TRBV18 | ASSPPLASTGNTGELF
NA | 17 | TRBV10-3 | AISESGLAGGPTTDTQY
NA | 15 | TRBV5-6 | ASSFTGLAGGIYEQY
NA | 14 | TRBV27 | ASRPRQLYNTGELF
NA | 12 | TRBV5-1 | ASAGRAGQETQY
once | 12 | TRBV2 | ASRAGSGNTEAF